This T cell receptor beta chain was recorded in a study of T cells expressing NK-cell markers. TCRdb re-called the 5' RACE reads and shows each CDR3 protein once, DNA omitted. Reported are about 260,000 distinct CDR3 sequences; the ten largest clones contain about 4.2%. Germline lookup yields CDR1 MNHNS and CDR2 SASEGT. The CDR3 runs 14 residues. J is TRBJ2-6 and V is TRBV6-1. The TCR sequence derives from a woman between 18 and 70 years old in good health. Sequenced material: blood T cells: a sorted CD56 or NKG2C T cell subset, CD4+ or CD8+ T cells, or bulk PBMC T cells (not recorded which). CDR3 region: CAGERGSGANVLTF.